Below, one TCR beta chain is given with its context. Its target is unknown. This sample stems from a study of B cell selection in AIRE deficiency. Findings and limits, study-wide: Of over 3,500 shared Treg TCRbeta sequences, around 30% were healthy-only, 7.5% to 9.5% patient-only. Shorter CDR3s marked shared Treg sequences, biased toward few non-templated insertions.

The method was immunoSEQ multiplex PCR; TCRdb's version includes in-frame clones alone and lacks a portion of them. The repertoire has some 24,000 clones, about 96% of them found once; the top ten carry 0.2%. Sorting defined conventional CD4 T cells as CD4+CD127+. V lost 3 bases to trimming and J lost 0 bases; unmatched junction nucleotides: 16. The length of the CDR3 is 19 residues. CDR1 is SNHLY and CDR2 is FYNNEI in the germline V gene. The chain uses TRBV2 and TRBJ1-1; 7 bases map to TRBD1. This clonotype originated in a human donor with AIRE deficiency. The material sequenced was conventional CD4+ T cells sorted from PBMCs. The chain's CDR3 is CASSESSPGQRVMNTEAFF. The CDR3 DNA sequence: TGTGCCAGCAGTGAGTCTAGTCCGGGACAGCGCGTTATGAACACTGAAGCTTTCTTT. The entire variable domain, with the rest obtained from reference TRBV2 and TRBJ1-1, is as follows: EPEVTQTPSHQVTQMGQEVILRCVPISNHLYFYWYRQILGQKVEFLVSFYNNEISEKSEIFDDQFSVERPDGSNFTLKIRSTKLEDSAMYFCASSESSPGQRVMNTEAFFGQGTRLTVV.